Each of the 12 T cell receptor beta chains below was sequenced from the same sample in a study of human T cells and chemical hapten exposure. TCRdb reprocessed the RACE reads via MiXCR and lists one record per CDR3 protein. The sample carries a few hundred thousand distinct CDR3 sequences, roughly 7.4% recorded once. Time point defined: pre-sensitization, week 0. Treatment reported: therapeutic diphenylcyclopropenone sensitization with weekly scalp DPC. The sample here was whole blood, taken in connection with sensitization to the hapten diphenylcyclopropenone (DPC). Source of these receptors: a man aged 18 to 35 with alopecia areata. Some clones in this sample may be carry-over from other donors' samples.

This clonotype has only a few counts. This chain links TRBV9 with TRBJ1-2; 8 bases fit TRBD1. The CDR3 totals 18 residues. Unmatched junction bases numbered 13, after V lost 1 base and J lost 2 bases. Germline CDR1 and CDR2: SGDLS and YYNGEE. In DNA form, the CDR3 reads TGTGCCAGCAGCGTATTTCCAGGGACAGGTAGCGAGAACTATGGCTACACCTTC. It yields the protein CASSVFPGTGSENYGYTF.

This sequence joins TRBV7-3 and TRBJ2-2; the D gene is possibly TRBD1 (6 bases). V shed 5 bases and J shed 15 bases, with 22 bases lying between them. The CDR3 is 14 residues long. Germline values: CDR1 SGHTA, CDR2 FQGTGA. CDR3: CASSLSSQGKVLFF. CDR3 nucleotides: TGTGCCAGCAGCCTTTCCTCGCAGGGGAAGGTGTTGTTTTTT.

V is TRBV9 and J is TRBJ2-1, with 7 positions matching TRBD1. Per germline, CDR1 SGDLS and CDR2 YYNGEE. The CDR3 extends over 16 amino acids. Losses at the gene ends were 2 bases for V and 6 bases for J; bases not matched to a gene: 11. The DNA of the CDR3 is TGTGCCAGCAGCGTGAATCGACAGGGAATGCGCAATGAGCAGTTCTTC. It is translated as CASSVNRQGMRNEQFF.

CDR3 sequence (DNA): TGTGCCAGCAGCTTAATGATCTCCGCTGAAGCTTTCTTT. It encodes CASSLMISAEAFF. The gene calls are TRBV7-6 and TRBJ1-1; D remains unclear. With 2 bases removed from V and 6 bases from J, the gap between germline ends came to 10 bases. Germline CDR1 and CDR2: SGHVS and FNYEAQ. This CDR3 contains 13 residues.

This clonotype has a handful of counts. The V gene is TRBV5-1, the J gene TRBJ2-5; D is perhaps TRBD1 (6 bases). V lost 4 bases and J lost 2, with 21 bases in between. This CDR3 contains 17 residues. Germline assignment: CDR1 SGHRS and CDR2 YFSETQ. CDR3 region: CASSQGPGAGSQETQYF. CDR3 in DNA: TGCGCCAGCAGCCAGGGGCCAGGGGCAGGTTCTCAAGAGACCCAGTACTTC.

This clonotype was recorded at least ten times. CDR3 loop: CSARTSGGGDTQYF. CDR3 DNA sequence: TGCAGTGCAAGGACTAGCGGGGGAGGGGATACGCAGTATTTT. The chain couples TRBV20-1 to TRBJ2-3; 13 nucleotides match TRBD2. Per germline, CDR1 DFQATT and CDR2 SNEGSKA (reference sequence). The V and J ends lost 6 bases and 6 bases, in that order; junction bases with no gene match: 6. The CDR3 extends over 14 amino acids.

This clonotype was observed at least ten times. The chain's CDR3 is CAISEPGDRGTDTQYF. Written as DNA, the CDR3 is TGTGCCATCAGTGAGCCGGGGGACAGGGGAACAGATACGCAGTATTTT. V usage is TRBV10-3 and J usage is TRBJ2-3; the match to TRBD1 covers 10 bases. Germline CDR1 is ENHRY and CDR2 is SYGVKD. After removal of 2 bases from V and 3 bases from J, the junction contained 5 bases not matched to a gene. The CDR3 is made up of 16 amino acids.

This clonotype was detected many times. The CDR3, as DNA: TGCGCCAGCAGCCCAGGGACTAGCGGGCCCGAGCAGTACTTC. Its translation is CASSPGTSGPEQYF. The J gene is TRBJ2-7, the V gene TRBV5-1; 12 nucleotides agree with TRBD2. This CDR3 spans 14 amino acids. V was pared by 4 bases and J by 6 bases, with 5 bases of the junction left unmatched. Germline CDR1 reads SGHRS; CDR2 reads YFSETQ.

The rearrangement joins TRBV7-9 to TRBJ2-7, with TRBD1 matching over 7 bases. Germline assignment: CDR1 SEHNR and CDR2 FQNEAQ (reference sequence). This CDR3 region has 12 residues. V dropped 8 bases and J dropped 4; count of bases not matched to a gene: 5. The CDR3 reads CASEGQPYEQYV. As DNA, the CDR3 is TGTGCCAGCGAGGGACAGCCTTACGAGCAGTACGTC.

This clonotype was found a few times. In nucleotides, the CDR3 is TGTGCCAGCAGCCCGGACAGGTGGGCGCTACGTAGCTCCTACAATGAGCAGTTCTTC. This encodes CASSPDRWALRSSYNEQFF. The chain couples TRBV11-2 to TRBJ2-1; 7 bases are a match to TRBD1. CDR1 is SGHAT, CDR2 FQNNGV, per germline. V dropped 5 bases and J dropped 0; count of bases not matched to a gene: 16. CDR3 length: 19 amino acids.

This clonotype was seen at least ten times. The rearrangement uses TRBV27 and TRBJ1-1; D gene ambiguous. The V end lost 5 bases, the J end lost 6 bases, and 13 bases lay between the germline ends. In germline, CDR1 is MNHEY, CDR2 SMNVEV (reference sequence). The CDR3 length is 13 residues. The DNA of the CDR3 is TGTGCCAGCAGTCCTTTGACACGGCCTGAAGCTTTCTTT. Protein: CASSPLTRPEAFF.

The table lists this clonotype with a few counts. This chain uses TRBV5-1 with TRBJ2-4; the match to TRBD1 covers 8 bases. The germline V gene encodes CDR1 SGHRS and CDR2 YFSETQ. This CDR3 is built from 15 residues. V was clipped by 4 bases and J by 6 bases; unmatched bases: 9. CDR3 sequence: CASSLATGGSNIQYF. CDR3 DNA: TGCGCCAGCAGCCTAGCCACAGGGGGTTCAAACATTCAGTACTTC.